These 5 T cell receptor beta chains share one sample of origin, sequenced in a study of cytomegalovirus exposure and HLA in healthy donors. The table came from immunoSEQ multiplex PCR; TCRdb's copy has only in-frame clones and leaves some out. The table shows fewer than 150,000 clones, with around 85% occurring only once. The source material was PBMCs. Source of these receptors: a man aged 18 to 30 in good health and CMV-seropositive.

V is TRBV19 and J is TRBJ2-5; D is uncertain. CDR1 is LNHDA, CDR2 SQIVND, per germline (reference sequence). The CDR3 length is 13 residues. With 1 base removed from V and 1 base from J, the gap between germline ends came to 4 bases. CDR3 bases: TGTGCCAGTAGTATAGGCAGCCAAGAGACCCAGTACTTC. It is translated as CASSIGSQETQYF.

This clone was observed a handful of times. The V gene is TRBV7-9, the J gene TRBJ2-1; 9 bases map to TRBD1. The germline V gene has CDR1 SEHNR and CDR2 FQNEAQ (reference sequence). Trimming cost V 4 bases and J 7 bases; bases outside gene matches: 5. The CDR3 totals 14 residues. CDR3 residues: CASSSEDRGNEQFF. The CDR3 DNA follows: TGTGCCAGCAGCTCCGAGGACAGGGGTAATGAGCAGTTCTTC.

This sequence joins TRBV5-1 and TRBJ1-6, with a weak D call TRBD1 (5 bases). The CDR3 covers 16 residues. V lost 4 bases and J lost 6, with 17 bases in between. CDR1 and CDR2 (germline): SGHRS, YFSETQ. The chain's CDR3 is CASSPGTLSGNSPLHF. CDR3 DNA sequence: TGCGCCAGCAGCCCTGGGACCCTTAGCGGTAATTCACCCCTCCACTTT.

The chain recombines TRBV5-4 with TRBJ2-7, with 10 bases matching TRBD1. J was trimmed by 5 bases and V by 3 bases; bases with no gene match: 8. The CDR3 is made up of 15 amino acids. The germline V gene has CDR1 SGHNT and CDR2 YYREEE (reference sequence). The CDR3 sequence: CASSSTGGGIDEQYF. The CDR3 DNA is TGTGCCAGCAGCTCGACAGGGGGCGGAATCGACGAGCAGTACTTC.

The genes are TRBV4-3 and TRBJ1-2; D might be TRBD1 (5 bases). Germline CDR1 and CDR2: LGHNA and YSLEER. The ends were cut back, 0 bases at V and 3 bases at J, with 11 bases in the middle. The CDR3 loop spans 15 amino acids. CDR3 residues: CASSQEIQGHYGYTF. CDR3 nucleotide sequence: TGCGCCAGCAGCCAAGAAATCCAGGGCCACTATGGCTACACCTTC.